One sample yielded the 29 T cell receptor beta chains listed below, sequenced in a study of human T cells and chemical hapten exposure. This sample's time point: patch test 1, 2 weeks after DPC sensitization. Treatment reported: therapeutic diphenylcyclopropenone sensitization with weekly scalp DPC. TCRdb independently ran MiXCR on the RACE reads; one entry per CDR3 protein. The data show about 120,000 distinct CDR3 sequences, 9.5% to 13% seen once. Sequenced material: whole blood, taken in connection with sensitization to the hapten diphenylcyclopropenone (DPC). Receptors originate from a woman aged 50 to 60 with alopecia areata. Some clones in this sample may be carry-over from other donors' samples.

This chain connects TRBV28 to TRBJ2-7; the D is unclear. This CDR3 contains 13 residues. Germline-derived CDR1 and CDR2 are MDHEN and SYDVKM. The germline V and J ends were trimmed by 5 bases and 7 bases, with 15 bases remaining between them. This CDR3 reads CASSPPSPWEQYF. The CDR3 DNA is TGTGCCAGCAGTCCCCCCTCTCCCTGGGAGCAGTACTTC.

The chain couples TRBV29-1 to TRBJ1-1, with a tentative D call TRBD1 (6 bases). This CDR3 spans 15 amino acids. The V end was cut by 4 bases, the J end by 6 bases, with 21 bases between. Germline loops: CDR1 SQVTM, CDR2 ANQGSEA. The CDR3 DNA sequence: TGCAGCGTTGTTGGTTTGGGCAGGGGAACGGCTGAAGCTTTCTTT. Translating gives CSVVGLGRGTAEAFF.

In this sample, this clonotype turned up a few times. The chain joins TRBV2 to TRBJ1-1; perhaps TRBD1 as D (5 bases). Trimming removed 4 bases at V and 7 bases at J, with 13 bases between. Per germline, CDR1 SNHLY and CDR2 FYNNEI. The CDR3 is 13 residues long. The CDR3, as DNA: TGTGCCAGCAGTGGATGGGGGATCGGTGAAGCTTTCTTT. Residues: CASSGWGIGEAFF.

Ten or more counts support this clonotype. The genes are TRBV2 and TRBJ2-5; 8 bases line up with TRBD2. CDR1 and CDR2 (germline): SNHLY, FYNNEI. V was pared by 3 bases and J by 0 bases, with 6 bases of the junction left unmatched. This CDR3 has 16 amino acids. The CDR3 reads CASSERLAGNQETQYF. Here the CDR3 DNA reads TGTGCCAGCAGTGAGAGGTTAGCGGGGAACCAAGAGACCCAGTACTTC.

The chain carries TRBV12-3 or TRBV12-4 and TRBJ2-1; D ambiguous. Deletions cut 6 bases from V and 3 bases from J, with 3 bases between. This CDR3 spans 11 amino acids. The CDR3 protein is CASRYYNEQFF. CDR3 nucleotide sequence: TGTGCCAGCAGATACTACAATGAGCAGTTCTTC.

This clonotype showed up just a few times. The chain employs TRBV7-2 and TRBJ1-2; 12 nucleotides agree with TRBD1. The CDR3 totals 15 residues. Germline assignment: CDR1 SGHTA and CDR2 FQGNSA. Trimming cost V 2 bases and J 8 bases; bases outside gene matches: 6. The CDR3 loop reads CASSLRLGTGGGYTF. CDR3 coding DNA: TGTGCCAGCAGCTTACGTCTTGGGACAGGGGGCGGCTACACCTTC.

The chain employs TRBV3-1 and TRBJ2-3, with D perhaps matching TRBD1 or TRBD2 (5 bases each). The V end was cut by 0 bases, the J end by 5 bases, with 15 bases between. Germline lookup yields CDR1 LGHDT and CDR2 YNNKEL (reference sequence). The CDR3 contains 16 residues. DNA of the CDR3: TGTGCCAGCAGCCAAGATGTGGGGACCGGAAAAGATACGCAGTATTTT. Translated, it gives CASSQDVGTGKDTQYF.

There are a few counts of this clonotype. This rearrangement joins TRBV7-2 to TRBJ2-7; D may be TRBD2 (6 bases). Germline V gene data show CDR1 as SGHTA and CDR2 as FQGNSA. V lost 2 bases and J lost 6, with 17 bases in between. This CDR3 comprises 15 residues. In DNA, the CDR3 is TGTGCCAGCAGCTTATACGGGAGCCCCCCTACCGAGCAGTACTTC. This codes for CASSLYGSPPTEQYF.

This clonotype was seen ten or more times. This chain connects TRBV7-2 to TRBJ1-1, with a tentative D call TRBD1 (5 bases). Germline CDR1 is SGHTA and CDR2 is FQGNSA. This CDR3 region has 16 residues. Trimming shortened V by 2 bases and J by 4 bases, and 17 bases separated the two germline ends. The CDR3 bases are TGTGCCAGCAGCTTAAACACGGTCAGGGTTGGCACTGAAGCTTTCTTT. It yields the protein CASSLNTVRVGTEAFF.

This clonotype was observed at least ten times. The rearrangement joins TRBV5-4 to TRBJ2-3, with a tentative D call TRBD2 (5 bases). The germline V gene encodes CDR1 SGHNT and CDR2 YYREEE (reference sequence). V was cut by 5 bases and J by 2 bases, with 12 bases left in between. The CDR3 totals 14 residues. The DNA of the CDR3 is TGTGCCAGCAGTAAACTAGTGAACACAGATACGCAGTATTTT. This encodes CASSKLVNTDTQYF.

The J gene is TRBJ2-7, the V gene TRBV7-2; D not resolved. V lost 1 base and J lost 5, with 15 bases in between. Germline CDR1 reads SGHTA; CDR2 reads FQGNSA. This CDR3 region has 15 residues. CDR3 amino acids: CASSLGWGMRHEQYF. The CDR3 DNA reads TGTGCCAGCAGCTTAGGGTGGGGAATGAGGCACGAGCAGTACTTC.

CDR3 bases: TGTGCCAGCAGGGACCTTCCCGGGACTAGATATGGGACCGGGGAGCTGTTTTTT. Residues: CASRDLPGTRYGTGELFF. This chain links TRBV6-2 or TRBV6-3 with TRBJ2-2, with TRBD2 matching 8 bases. Per germline, CDR1 MNHEY and CDR2 SVGEGT. The CDR3 loop spans 18 amino acids. Trimming took 6 bases from V and 5 from J; bases not matched to a gene: 17.

V is TRBV18 and J is TRBJ2-5; TRBD1 might be the D (6 bases). Between the trimmed V and J ends, which lost 8 bases and 1 base, there was a span of 14 bases. The CDR3 has 14 residues. CDR1 is KGHSH, CDR2 LQKENI, per germline. CDR3 protein: CASVFDRLQETQYF. In DNA form, the CDR3 reads TGTGCCAGCGTATTCGACAGGCTCCAAGAGACCCAGTACTTC. Variable domain in full (rest from reference TRBV18 and TRBJ2-5): NAGVMQNPRHLVRRRGQEARLRCSPMKGHSHVYWYRQLPEEGLKFMVYLQKENIIDESGMPKERFSAEFPKEGPSILRIQQVVRGDSAAYFCASVFDRLQETQYFGPGTRLLVL.

This clonotype was counted ten times or more. This rearrangement joins TRBV12-3 or TRBV12-4 to TRBJ1-1, with D unclear. V was cut by 3 bases and J by 3 bases, with 8 bases left in between. This CDR3 region has 13 residues. CDR3 DNA sequence: TGTGCCAGCAGTTTCTCGCAGGACACTGAAGCTTTCTTT. Translation: CASSFSQDTEAFF.

A few counts support this clonotype. This chain uses TRBV29-1 with TRBJ2-7, with D perhaps assigned TRBD1 or TRBD2 (5 bases each). This CDR3 has 13 residues. Trimming took off 6 bases at V and 6 bases at J, with 18 bases between the two ends. Germline V gene data show CDR1 as SQVTM and CDR2 as ANQGSEA. The CDR3 sequence: CSVTGTPVPEQYF. Written as DNA, the CDR3 is TGCAGCGTCACCGGGACCCCCGTCCCCGAGCAGTACTTC.

The rearrangement uses TRBV4-3 and TRBJ2-3; TRBD2 aligns across 13 bases. The trim removed 0 bases at V and 0 bases at J, leaving 6 bases unmatched. Per germline, CDR1 LGHNA and CDR2 YSLEER. The CDR3 is 19 residues long. The CDR3 nucleotides read TGCGCCAGCAGCCAAGAGACGGGACTAGCGGGACCAAGCACAGATACGCAGTATTTT. Translated: CASSQETGLAGPSTDTQYF.

The chain couples TRBV3-1 to TRBJ1-1; D not certain. The CDR3 length is 14 residues. The germline V and J ends were trimmed by 0 bases and 1 base, with 6 bases remaining between them. Germline V gene sequence: CDR1 LGHDT, CDR2 YNNKEL (reference sequence). The CDR3 DNA reads as TGTGCCAGCAGCCAAGATCGTTGGAACACTGAAGCTTTCTTT. Translation gives CASSQDRWNTEAFF.

This clonotype appeared many times. V and J are TRBV6-5 and TRBJ2-5; TRBD1 aligns across 7 bases. The length of the CDR3 is 14 residues. With V trimmed by 6 bases and J by 1 base, 5 bases remained unmatched. Germline loops: CDR1 MNHEY, CDR2 SVGAGI. CDR3 DNA: TGTGCCAGCAGCCCCGACAGGGTCCAAGAGACCCAGTACTTC. It yields the protein CASSPDRVQETQYF.

This chain links TRBV20-1 with TRBJ1-2, with no clear D. CDR1 and CDR2 (germline): DFQATT, SNEGSKA (reference sequence). The CDR3 has 13 amino acids. V lost 7 bases and J 0 bases, leaving 12 bases between the germline ends. CDR3 nucleotides: TGCAGTGGAGTTCCCAGGCCTAACTATGGCTACACCTTC. Encoded protein: CSGVPRPNYGYTF.

This clonotype has just a few counts. Here the CDR3 reads CASGARGVDTEAFF. The DNA of the CDR3 is TGCGCCAGCGGGGCCCGGGGTGTGGACACTGAAGCTTTCTTT. V is TRBV5-1 and J is TRBJ1-1, with TRBD1 as a possible D gene (5 bases). The CDR3 consists of 14 residues. The V and J ends lost 7 bases and 3 bases respectively, with 16 bases between them. Germline V gene lookup returns CDR1 SGHRS and CDR2 YFSETQ.

The V and J genes are TRBV6-5 and TRBJ2-7; 9 bases agree with TRBD2. This CDR3 region has 16 residues. Germline loops: CDR1 MNHEY, CDR2 SVGAGI. After removal of 2 bases from V and 4 bases from J, the junction contained 9 bases not matched to a gene. This chain's CDR3 is CASSYAGGVGAYEQYF. CDR3 DNA sequence: TGTGCCAGCAGTTACGCGGGAGGGGTAGGCGCGTACGAGCAGTACTTC.

This clonotype has ten or more counts. This chain joins TRBV23-1 and TRBJ2-7; D is undetermined. TRBV23-1 has ORF status, its function being uncertain. This CDR3 comprises 13 residues. Trimming shortened V by 4 bases and J by 3 bases, and 10 bases separated the two germline ends. For the CDR3, the DNA is TGCGCCAGCAGTCTTTTCCCGATCTACGAGCAGTACTTC. It yields the protein CASSLFPIYEQYF.

CDR3 amino acids: CATSRGEQTGAKNIQYF. CDR3 bases: TGTGCCACCAGCAGAGGAGAACAGACAGGGGCCAAAAACATTCAGTACTTC. The V and J genes are TRBV15 and TRBJ2-4, with 7 bases fitting TRBD1. The V and J ends lost 1 base and 1 base, in that order; junction bases with no gene match: 7. This CDR3 has 17 residues. Germline V gives CDR1 LNHNV, CDR2 YYDKDF (reference sequence). Filled out from reference TRBV15 and TRBJ2-4, the complete variable domain reads DAMVIQNPRYQVTQFGKPVTLSCSQTLNHNVMYWYQQKSSQAPKLLFHYYDKDFNNEADTPDNFQSRRPNTSFCFLDIRSPGLGDTAMYLCATSRGEQTGAKNIQYFGAGTRLSVL.

This chain uses TRBV19 with TRBJ2-1; 7 bases line up with TRBD2. Looked up from germline, CDR1 is LNHDA and CDR2 is SQIVND (reference sequence). The V and J ends lost 4 bases and 5 bases, in that order; junction bases with no gene match: 5. The CDR3 totals 14 residues. The CDR3 is CASSKRGVNNEQFF. CDR3 coding DNA: TGTGCCAGTAGTAAGCGGGGTGTCAACAATGAGCAGTTCTTC. The full variable domain, rest sourced from reference TRBV19 and TRBJ2-1, is DGGITQSPKYLFRKEGQNVTLSCEQNLNHDAMYWYRQDPGQGLRLIYYSQIVNDFQKGDIAEGYSVSREKKESFPLTVTSAQKNPTAFYLCASSKRGVNNEQFFGPGTRLTVL.

The rearrangement links TRBV20-1 to TRBJ2-1, with D possibly matching TRBD2 (5 bases). There are 13 residues in the CDR3. V lost 3 bases and J lost 3, with 9 bases in between. The germline V gene encodes CDR1 DFQATT and CDR2 SNEGSKA (reference sequence). The CDR3 loop is CSASWTGYNEQFF. In DNA form, the CDR3 reads TGCAGTGCTAGTTGGACTGGCTACAATGAGCAGTTCTTC.

The rearrangement joins TRBV7-9 to TRBJ2-1, with 8 bases matching TRBD2. Germline loops: CDR1 SEHNR, CDR2 FQNEAQ (reference sequence). The ends lost 5 bases at V and 5 bases at J; junction bases unmatched: 2. There are 13 residues in the CDR3. Here the CDR3 reads CASSREGDNEQFF. CDR3 coding DNA: TGTGCCAGCAGCCGGGAGGGAGACAATGAGCAGTTCTTC.

This chain uses TRBV6-1 with TRBJ2-2; D remains unclear. CDR1 is MNHNS, CDR2 SASEGT, per germline. Trimming took 2 bases from V and 0 from J, leaving 1 base between them. The CDR3 is made up of 13 amino acids. The CDR3 region is CASSEPNTGELFF. CDR3 nucleotides: TGTGCCAGCAGTGAACCGAACACCGGGGAGCTGTTTTTT.

This clonotype has a handful of counts. This sequence joins TRBV11-2 and TRBJ2-1; D is undetermined. The V end lost 4 bases, the J end lost 4 bases, and 8 bases lay between the germline ends. CDR1 and CDR2 (germline): SGHAT, FQNNGV. This CDR3 comprises 13 residues. The CDR3 loop reads CASSYQQYNEQFF. CDR3 nucleotide sequence: TGTGCCAGCAGCTACCAACAATACAATGAGCAGTTCTTC.

With respect to this clonotype: A single base separates this from a much larger clone, so it may be a read error. The chain combines TRBV4-1 with TRBJ2-7; D unclear. The CDR3 is 13 residues long. Trimming shortened V by 1 base and J by 5 bases, and 9 bases separated the two germline ends. Germline CDR1 MGHRA, CDR2 YSYEKL. The CDR3 protein is CASSQAFPDEQYF. CDR3 nucleotides: TGCGCCAGCAGCCAAGCGTTCCCGGACGAGCAGTACTTC.